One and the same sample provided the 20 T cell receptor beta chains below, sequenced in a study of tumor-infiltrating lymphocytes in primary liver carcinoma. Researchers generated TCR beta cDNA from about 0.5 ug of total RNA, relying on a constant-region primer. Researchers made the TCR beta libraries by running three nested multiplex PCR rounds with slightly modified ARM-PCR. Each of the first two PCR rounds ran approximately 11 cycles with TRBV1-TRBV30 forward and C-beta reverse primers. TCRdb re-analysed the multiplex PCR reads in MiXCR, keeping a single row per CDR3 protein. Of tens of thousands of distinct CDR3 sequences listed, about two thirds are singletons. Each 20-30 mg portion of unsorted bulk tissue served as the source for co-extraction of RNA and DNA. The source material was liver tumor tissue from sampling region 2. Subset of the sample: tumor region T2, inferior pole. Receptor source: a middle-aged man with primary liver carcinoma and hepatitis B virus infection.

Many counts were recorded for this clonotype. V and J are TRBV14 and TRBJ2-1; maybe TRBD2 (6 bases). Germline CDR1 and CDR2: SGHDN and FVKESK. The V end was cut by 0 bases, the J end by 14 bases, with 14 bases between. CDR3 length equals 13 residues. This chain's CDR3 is CASSQDHLAREFF. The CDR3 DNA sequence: TGTGCCAGCAGCCAAGATCATCTAGCGAGGGAGTTCTTC.

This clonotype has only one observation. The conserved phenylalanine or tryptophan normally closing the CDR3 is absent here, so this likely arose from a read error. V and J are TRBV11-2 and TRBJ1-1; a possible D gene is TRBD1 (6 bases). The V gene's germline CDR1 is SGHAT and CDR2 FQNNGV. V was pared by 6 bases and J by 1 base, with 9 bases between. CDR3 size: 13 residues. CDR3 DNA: TGTGCCAGCAGGATGGGACAGAACACTGAAGCTTTCTCT. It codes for CASRMGQNTEAFS.

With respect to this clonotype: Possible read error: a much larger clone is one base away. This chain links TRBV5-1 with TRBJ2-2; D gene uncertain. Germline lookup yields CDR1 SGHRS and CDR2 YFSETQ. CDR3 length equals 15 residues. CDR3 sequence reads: CASSTRQTNTRELFF. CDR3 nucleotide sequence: TGCGCCAGCAGCACCAGGCAGACGAACACCCGGGAGCTGTTTTTT.

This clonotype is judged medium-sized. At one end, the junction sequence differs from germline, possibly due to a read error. In DNA form, the CDR3 reads TGTGCCAGCAGCCCCTCCCACAATGAGCAGTTCTTC. This gives the protein CASSPSHNEQFF. The chain recombines TRBV11-2 with TRBJ2-1; D is ambiguous. CDR1 is SGHAT and CDR2 is FQNNGV in the germline V gene. This CDR3 region has 12 residues.

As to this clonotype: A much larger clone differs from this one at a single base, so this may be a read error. CDR3: CVSSLGKSAGPTDTQYF. The CDR3 DNA reads TGTGTCAGCAGCTTAGGGAAGAGTGCGGGTCCCACAGATACGCAATATTTT. The chain couples TRBV11-3 to TRBJ2-3, with D possibly matching TRBD2 (5 bases). The germline V gene encodes CDR1 SGHNT and CDR2 YENEEA. CDR3 length: 17 residues. Looking up the rest from reference TRBV11-3 and TRBJ2-3 gives the full variable domain: EAGVVQSPRYKIIEKKQPVAFWCNPISGHNTLYWYLQNLGQGPELLIRYENEEAVDDSQLPKDRFSAERLKGVDSTLKIQPAELGDSAVYLCVSSLGKSAGPTDTQYFGPGTRLTVL.

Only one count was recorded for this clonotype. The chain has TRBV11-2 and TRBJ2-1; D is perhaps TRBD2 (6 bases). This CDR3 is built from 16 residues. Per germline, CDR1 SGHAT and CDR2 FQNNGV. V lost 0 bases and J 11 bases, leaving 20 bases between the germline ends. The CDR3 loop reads CASSLELLARMNKQFF. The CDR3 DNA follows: TGTGCCAGCAGCTTAGAGCTCCTAGCGAGGATGAATAAGCAGTTCTTC. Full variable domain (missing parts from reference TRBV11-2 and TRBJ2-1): EAGVAQSPRYKIIEKRQSVAFWCNPISGHATLYWYQQILGQGPKLLIQFQNNGVVDDSQLPKDRFSAERLKGVDSTLKIQPAKLEDSAVYLCASSLELLARMNKQFFGPGTRLTVL.

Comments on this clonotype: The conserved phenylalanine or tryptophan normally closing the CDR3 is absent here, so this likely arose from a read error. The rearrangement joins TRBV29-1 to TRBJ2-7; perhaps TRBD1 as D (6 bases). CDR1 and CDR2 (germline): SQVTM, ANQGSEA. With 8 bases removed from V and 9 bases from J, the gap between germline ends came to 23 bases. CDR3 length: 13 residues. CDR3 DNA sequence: TGCAGCATAGAAGACAGGCGCCACGACGGGCAGTACCTC. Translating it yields CSIEDRRHDGQYL.

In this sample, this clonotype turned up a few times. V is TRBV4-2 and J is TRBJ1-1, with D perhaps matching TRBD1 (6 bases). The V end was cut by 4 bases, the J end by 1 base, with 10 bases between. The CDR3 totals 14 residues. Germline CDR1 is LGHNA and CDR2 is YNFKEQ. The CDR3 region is CASSPRTANTEAFF. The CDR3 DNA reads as TGTGCCAGCAGCCCCCGGACAGCGAACACTGAAGCTTTCTTT.

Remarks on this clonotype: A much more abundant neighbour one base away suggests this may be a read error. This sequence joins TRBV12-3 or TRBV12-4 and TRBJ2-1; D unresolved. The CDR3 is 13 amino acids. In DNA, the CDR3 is TGTGCCAGCAGTTTTGGCAGAGACAATGCGCAGTTCTTC. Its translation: CASSFGRDNAQFF.

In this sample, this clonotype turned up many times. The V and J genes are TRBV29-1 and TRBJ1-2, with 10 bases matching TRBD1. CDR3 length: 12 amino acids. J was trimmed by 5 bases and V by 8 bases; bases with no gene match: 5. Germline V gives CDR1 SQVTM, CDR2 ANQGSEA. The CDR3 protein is CSTRDRGYGYTF. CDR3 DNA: TGCAGCACTCGGGACAGGGGATATGGCTACACCTTC.

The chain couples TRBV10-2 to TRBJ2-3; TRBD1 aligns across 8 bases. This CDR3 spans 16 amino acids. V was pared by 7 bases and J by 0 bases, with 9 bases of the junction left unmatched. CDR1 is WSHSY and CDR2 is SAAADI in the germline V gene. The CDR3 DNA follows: TGCGCCAGCAATGACAACAGGGGGTTTAGCACAGATACGCAGTATTTT. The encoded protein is CASNDNRGFSTDTQYF.

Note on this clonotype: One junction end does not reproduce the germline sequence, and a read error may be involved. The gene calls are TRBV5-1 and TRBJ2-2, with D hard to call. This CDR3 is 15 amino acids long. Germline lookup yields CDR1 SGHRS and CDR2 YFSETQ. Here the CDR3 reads CTSSTRRTNTGELFF. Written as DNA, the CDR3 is TGCACCAGCAGCACCAGGCGGACGAACACCGGGGAGCTGTTTTTT.

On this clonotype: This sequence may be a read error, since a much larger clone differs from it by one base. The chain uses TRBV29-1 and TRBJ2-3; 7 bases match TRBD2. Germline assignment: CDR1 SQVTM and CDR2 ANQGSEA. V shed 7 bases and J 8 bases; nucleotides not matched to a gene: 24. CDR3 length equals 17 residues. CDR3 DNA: TGCAGCGCCCCGACAGCGGGATCCGAAGGGTTGTCGGCTACGCAGTATTTT. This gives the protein CSAPTAGSEGLSATQYF.

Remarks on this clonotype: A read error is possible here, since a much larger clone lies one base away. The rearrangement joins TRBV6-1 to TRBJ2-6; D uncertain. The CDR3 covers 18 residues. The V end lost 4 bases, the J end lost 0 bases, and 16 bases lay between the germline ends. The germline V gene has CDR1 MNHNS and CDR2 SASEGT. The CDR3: CASSGYMGPTSGANVLTF. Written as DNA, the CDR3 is TGTGCCAGCAGTGGATACATGGGTCCTACCTCTGGGGCCAACGTCCTGACTTTC.

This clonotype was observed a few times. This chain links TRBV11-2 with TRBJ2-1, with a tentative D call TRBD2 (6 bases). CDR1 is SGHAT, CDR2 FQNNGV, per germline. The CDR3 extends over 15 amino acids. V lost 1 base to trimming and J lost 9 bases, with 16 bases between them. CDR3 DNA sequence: TGTGCCAGCAGCTTAGGAACTGGCGGGAAGCTTGAGCAGTTCTTC. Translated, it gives CASSLGTGGKLEQFF.

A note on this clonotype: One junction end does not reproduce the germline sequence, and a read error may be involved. The DNA for the CDR3 is TGTGCCATCAGCCAACATATGGGCAGGGGTGGTGGCTGCACCTTC. It specifies CAISQHMGRGGGCTF. The chain combines TRBV4-2 with TRBJ1-2, with a weak D call TRBD1 (6 bases). The CDR3 totals 15 residues. Germline-derived CDR1 and CDR2 are LGHNA and YNFKEQ.

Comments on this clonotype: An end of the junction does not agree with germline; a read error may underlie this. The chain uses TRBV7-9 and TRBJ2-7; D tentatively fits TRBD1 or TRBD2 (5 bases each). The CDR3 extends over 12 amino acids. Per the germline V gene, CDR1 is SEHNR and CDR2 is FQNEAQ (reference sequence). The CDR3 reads CASSVTWDEQCF. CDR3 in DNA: TGTGCCAGCAGCGTGACCTGGGACGAGCAGTGCTTC.

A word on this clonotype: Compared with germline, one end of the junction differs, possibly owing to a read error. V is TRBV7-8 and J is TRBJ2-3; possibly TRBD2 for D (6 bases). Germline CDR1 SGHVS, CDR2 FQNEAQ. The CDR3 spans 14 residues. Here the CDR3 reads CTSSISGYTDTQYF. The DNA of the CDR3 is TGTACCAGCAGCATTAGCGGATACACAGATACACAGTATTTT.

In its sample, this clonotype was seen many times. The DNA for the CDR3 is TGTGCCAGCAGCTTAGGGCAGGGAACTGAAGCTTTCTTT. This sequence encodes CASSLGQGTEAFF. This chain uses TRBV7-9 with TRBJ1-1; TRBD1 is a possible D gene (5 bases). Germline lookup yields CDR1 SEHNR and CDR2 FQNEAQ (reference sequence). The length of the CDR3 is 13 residues. Trimming pared 1 base from V and 5 bases from J, leaving 8 bases between.

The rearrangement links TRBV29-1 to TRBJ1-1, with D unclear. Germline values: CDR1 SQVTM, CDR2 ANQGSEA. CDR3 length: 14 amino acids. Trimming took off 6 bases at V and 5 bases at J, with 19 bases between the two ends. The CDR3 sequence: CSVKPSTGYTEAFF. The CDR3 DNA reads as TGCAGCGTGAAGCCCTCCACGGGGTATACTGAAGCTTTCTTT. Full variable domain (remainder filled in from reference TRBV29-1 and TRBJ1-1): SAVISQKPSRDICQRGTSLTIQCQVDSQVTMMFWYRQQPGQSLTLIATANQGSEATYESGFVIDKFPISRPNLTFSTLTVSNMSPEDSSIYLCSVKPSTGYTEAFFGQGTRLTVV.